The 18 T cell receptor beta chains below all came from one sample that was sequenced in a study of blood T cells in healthy people across ages. The authors ran a second PCR of about 6 to 12 cycles using a sample-barcoded 5' primer and a J-beta primer mix. One entry per CDR3 protein results from TCRdb running MiXCR on the 5' RACE reads. Counted here are 1.5 million to 2 million distinct CDR3 sequences, roughly two fifths occurring once; the ten biggest clones make up about 21%. Sample: blood. The receptor set was obtained from a human donor in good health.

The V and J genes are TRBV7-8 and TRBJ2-5; D assignment may be TRBD1 or TRBD2 (5 bases each). The CDR3 sequence is 12 residues long. Germline V gives CDR1 SGHVS, CDR2 FQNEAQ. V was trimmed by 1 base and J by 7 bases, leaving 7 bases between them. CDR3 DNA: TGTGCCAGCAGCTTAGACGGGGCGACCCAGTACTTC. Translated, it gives CASSLDGATQYF.

The V call is TRBV12-3 or TRBV12-4, the J call TRBJ1-1; no clear D gene. Trimming left V 1 base short and J 7 bases short, with 7 bases between. The CDR3 spans 12 residues. The CDR3 loop reads CASSLVSNEAFF. The DNA for the CDR3 is TGTGCCAGCAGTTTAGTTTCAAATGAAGCTTTCTTT.

The V call is TRBV18, the J call TRBJ1-5; D not certain. V was clipped by 3 bases and J by 7 bases, with 19 bases between them. The CDR3 sequence is 16 residues long. Germline V gene data show CDR1 as KGHSH and CDR2 as LQKENI. The CDR3 loop is CASSPGRVQEGQPQHF. In DNA, the CDR3 is TGTGCCAGCTCACCGGGTAGAGTGCAAGAAGGCCAGCCCCAGCATTTT.

J is TRBJ2-7 and V is TRBV28; D is undetermined. CDR1 MDHEN and CDR2 SYDVKM come from the germline V gene. The ends were cut back, 10 bases at V and 3 bases at J, with 22 bases in the middle. This CDR3 has 15 residues. CDR3: CANRIWALTLYEQYF. CDR3 sequence (DNA): TGTGCCAACCGAATCTGGGCCCTAACCCTCTACGAGCAGTACTTC.

This clonotype showed up just a few times. The chain couples TRBV9 to TRBJ2-1, with TRBD1 as a possible D gene (6 bases). V was shortened by 3 bases and J by 1 base, with 14 bases between the two germline ends. CDR3 length: 16 amino acids. Per the germline V gene, CDR1 is SGDLS and CDR2 is YYNGEE. The CDR3 reads CASSARGQYSYNEQFF. CDR3 DNA: TGTGCCAGCAGCGCCCGGGGACAATATTCCTACAATGAGCAGTTCTTC.

V gene TRBV20-1 combines with J gene TRBJ2-3; possible D gene TRBD2, 5 bases. CDR3 size: 16 residues. Deletions cut 5 bases from V and 0 bases from J, with 18 bases between. CDR1 DFQATT and CDR2 SNEGSKA come from the germline V gene (reference sequence). The CDR3 loop reads CSASPVGGWSTDTQYF. CDR3 nucleotide sequence: TGCAGTGCTTCCCCGGTAGGCGGGTGGAGCACAGATACGCAGTATTTT.

This clonotype was found a few times. The chain uses TRBV6-2 or TRBV6-3 and TRBJ1-2; TRBD1 aligns across 7 bases. V shed 7 bases, J shed 4 bases, and the junction held 12 bases outside the gene matches. The length of the CDR3 is 15 residues. The V gene's germline CDR1 is MNHEY and CDR2 SVGEGT. CDR3 amino acids: CASNNAGTVFYGYTF. The CDR3 DNA reads TGTGCCAGCAACAACGCCGGGACAGTATTCTATGGCTACACCTTC.

This clonotype has only a few counts. The CDR3 sequence: CATSREPGSYEQYF. In nucleotides, the CDR3 is TGTGCCACCAGCAGAGAGCCTGGGTCCTACGAGCAGTACTTC. The rearrangement links TRBV15 to TRBJ2-7; D remains ambiguous. The V gene lost 0 bases and the J gene lost 1 base, with 7 bases spanning the gap. This CDR3 has 14 residues. Per germline, CDR1 LNHNV and CDR2 YYDKDF (reference sequence).

CDR3 in amino acids: CSAPSSLAKETQYF. The CDR3 coding sequence is TGCAGTGCTCCCTCCTCTCTAGCGAAAGAGACCCAGTACTTC. The chain has TRBV20-1 and TRBJ2-5; maybe TRBD2 (6 bases). Germline CDR1 reads DFQATT; CDR2 reads SNEGSKA (reference sequence). The CDR3 totals 14 residues. The V end was cut by 5 bases, the J end by 3 bases, with 16 bases between.

The V gene is TRBV20-1, the J gene TRBJ2-5; a possible D gene is TRBD1 (5 bases). V was pared by 4 bases and J by 7 bases, with 16 bases between. The CDR3 totals 13 residues. The germline V gene has CDR1 DFQATT and CDR2 SNEGSKA (reference sequence). CDR3 nucleotides: TGCAGTGCTATAATCCCAGGGCACGGGACCCAGTACTTC. This gives the protein CSAIIPGHGTQYF.

V usage is TRBV4-1 and J usage is TRBJ2-5; 7 positions match TRBD1. The CDR3 is 15 residues long. V lost 2 bases and J lost 2; bases outside the gene matches: 5. Germline assignment: CDR1 MGHRA and CDR2 YSYEKL. Here the CDR3 reads CASSQRRDRQETQYF. The CDR3 nucleotides are TGCGCCAGCAGCCAACGCCGGGACAGACAAGAGACCCAGTACTTC.

The rearrangement links TRBV5-6 to TRBJ2-7, with TRBD1 identical over 8 bases. The germline V gene encodes CDR1 SGHDT and CDR2 YYEEEE. With V trimmed by 1 base and J by 1 base, 4 bases remained unmatched. The CDR3 sequence is 15 residues long. CDR3 nucleotide sequence: TGTGCCAGCAGCTTGATGGGACAGGTATCCTACGAGCAGTACTTC. Protein sequence: CASSLMGQVSYEQYF.

The chain is built from TRBV14 and TRBJ2-5, with 7 positions matching TRBD1. The CDR3 totals 15 residues. Germline assignment: CDR1 SGHDN and CDR2 FVKESK. V was clipped by 4 bases and J by 5 bases; unmatched bases: 10. CDR3 in DNA: TGTGCCAGCAGCCCTAATCAGGGGGTGTGGGAGACCCAGTACTTC. It encodes CASSPNQGVWETQYF.

The rearrangement uses TRBV4-1 and TRBJ2-5; D is perhaps TRBD1 (6 bases). The J call is uncertain, as TRBJ2-7 better fits the DNA end. The germline gives CDR1 MGHRA, CDR2 YSYEKL. This CDR3 comprises 14 residues. The CDR3 DNA is TGCGCCAGCAGCCAAGAGTTCCAGGGGTACGAGCAGTACTTC. As protein: CASSQEFQGYEQYF.

The rearrangement joins TRBV7-9 to TRBJ2-2; D is possibly TRBD1 or TRBD2 (5 bases each). V gave up 7 bases and J gave up 6 bases, with 21 bases separating them. The CDR3 is made up of 16 amino acids. The germline V gene encodes CDR1 SEHNR and CDR2 FQNEAQ (reference sequence). The CDR3 here is CASTTHTGTPAGELFF. CDR3 DNA: TGTGCCAGCACTACCCATACCGGGACCCCGGCCGGGGAGCTGTTTTTT.

This chain connects TRBV5-1 to TRBJ1-2; 7 positions match TRBD1. From germline, CDR1 is SGHRS and CDR2 YFSETQ. V lost 4 bases and J lost 3; bases outside the gene matches: 9. The CDR3 totals 15 residues. CDR3 DNA: TGCGCCAGCAGCCTGGAGACAGGGTACGACTATGGCTACACCTTC. Translating it yields CASSLETGYDYGYTF.

V and J are TRBV7-6 and TRBJ1-1; the match to TRBD1 covers 7 bases. This CDR3 has 15 residues. Unmatched junction bases numbered 6, after V lost 5 bases and J lost 0 bases. Germline V gene lookup returns CDR1 SGHVS and CDR2 FNYEAQ. CDR3 residues: CASSTGDSMNTEAFF. The CDR3 DNA reads TGTGCCAGCAGCACGGGGGACAGCATGAACACTGAAGCTTTCTTT.

The V and J genes are TRBV20-1 and TRBJ2-1; 10 bases map to TRBD1. CDR3 size: 13 residues. The germline V gene has CDR1 DFQATT and CDR2 SNEGSKA (reference sequence). With V trimmed by 5 bases and J by 8 bases, 6 bases remained unmatched. CDR3 in amino acids: CSARPGTGDEQFF. CDR3 in DNA: TGCAGTGCTCGTCCCGGGACAGGGGATGAGCAGTTCTTC.